The 30 T cell receptor beta chains given below trace back to one sample, sequenced in a study of blood T cell repertoires in COVID-19. Generated by immunoSEQ multiplex PCR, the TCRdb table keeps only in-frame clones and is missing some. The data hold around 130,000 clones, with about 85% observed a single time. The material sequenced was peripheral blood. These receptors were taken from a human donor with COVID-19, enrolled during active disease. The donor label of this sample is uncertain.

The V gene is TRBV6-2 or TRBV6-3, the J gene TRBJ1-1; D perhaps matches TRBD1 (5 bases). The length of the CDR3 is 14 residues. Germline CDR1 reads MNHEY; CDR2 reads SVGEGT. V lost 4 bases to trimming and J lost 5 bases, with 14 bases between them. The CDR3 here is CASSSPGKGTEAFF. The CDR3 region has the DNA TGTGCCAGCAGTTCCCCAGGGAAGGGAACTGAAGCTTTCTTT.

The genes are TRBV25-1 and TRBJ1-4; the D gene is possibly TRBD1 (6 bases). The CDR3 has 15 residues. The germline gives CDR1 MGHDK, CDR2 SYGVNS. V was cut by 2 bases and J by 8 bases, with 15 bases left in between. The CDR3 sequence is CASSERKQGLEKLFF. The CDR3 coding sequence is TGTGCCAGCAGTGAACGAAAACAGGGCTTGGAAAAACTGTTTTTT.

V and J are TRBV25-1 and TRBJ2-5; TRBD1 matches 11 bases. The germline gives CDR1 MGHDK, CDR2 SYGVNS. The V gene end was trimmed by 2 bases and the J gene end by 4 bases; junction bases not matched to a gene: 6. The CDR3 spans 16 residues. CDR3 DNA sequence: TGTGCCAGCAGTGAAAGGGGACAGGGGGTAGGAGAGACCCAGTACTTC. Its protein is CASSERGQGVGETQYF.

The J gene is TRBJ1-2, the V gene TRBV18; no definite D call. This CDR3 has 16 amino acids. The V end was cut by 4 bases, the J end by 0 bases, with 15 bases between. The germline gives CDR1 KGHSH, CDR2 LQKENI. In DNA form, the CDR3 reads TGTGCCAGCTCACGGAGGACCGAATTCCCTAACTATGGCTACACCTTC. Protein: CASSRRTEFPNYGYTF.

This rearrangement joins TRBV11-2 to TRBJ2-1; D not resolved. The CDR3 has 15 residues. V was pared by 5 bases and J by 0 bases, with 11 bases between. CDR1 SGHAT and CDR2 FQNNGV come from the germline V gene. CDR3 DNA: TGTGCCAGCAGCGGAGAGACGAGCTCCTACAATGAGCAGTTCTTC. Translating gives CASSGETSSYNEQFF.

This clone came up once. The genes are TRBV12-3 or TRBV12-4 and TRBJ1-4; no firm D call. Between the trimmed V and J ends, which lost 8 bases and 0 bases, there was a span of 7 bases. The CDR3 has 13 amino acids. The CDR3 region has the DNA TGTGCCAGCGGAGTTGCAACTAATGAAAAACTGTTTTTT. Protein sequence: CASGVATNEKLFF.

The chain carries TRBV11-3 and TRBJ1-1; D uncertain. Germline V lookup: CDR1 SGHNT, CDR2 YENEEA. The CDR3 runs to 14 residues. Trimming took off 4 bases at V and 4 bases at J, with 13 bases between the two ends. The CDR3 sequence: CASSSLRGSTEAFF. Written as DNA, the CDR3 is TGTGCCAGCAGCTCCCTGAGAGGGAGCACTGAAGCTTTCTTT.

This clone has only a few counts. The chain combines TRBV5-4 with TRBJ2-7; the D gene is possibly TRBD2 (5 bases). The CDR3 has 14 amino acids. Germline-derived CDR1 and CDR2 are SGHNT and YYREEE (reference sequence). The V gene lost 0 bases and the J gene lost 3 bases, with 10 bases spanning the gap. CDR3 region: CASSLETTNYEQYF. CDR3 in DNA: TGTGCCAGCAGCTTGGAGACTACCAACTACGAGCAGTACTTC.

The chain links TRBV10-3 to TRBJ2-5, with 8 bases aligning to TRBD1. Looked up from germline, CDR1 is ENHRY and CDR2 is SYGVKD. The V and J ends lost 6 bases and 9 bases, in that order; junction bases with no gene match: 9. The CDR3 runs 13 residues. The CDR3 sequence is CAISPPGQGPQYF. CDR3 nucleotide sequence: TGTGCCATCAGCCCTCCAGGACAGGGACCCCAGTACTTC.

Comments on this clone: Within the sample, other DNA sequences also encode this same CDR3. The chain is built from TRBV20-1 and TRBJ1-2, with D possibly TRBD1 on 5 matching bases. This CDR3 spans 11 amino acids. Germline V gene lookup returns CDR1 DFQATT and CDR2 SNEGSKA (reference sequence). The CDR3 DNA reads as TGCAGCGCCACGGGGGACTATGGCTACACCTTC. Protein: CSATGDYGYTF.

This chain links TRBV12-3 or TRBV12-4 with TRBJ2-3; possibly TRBD2 for D (5 bases). CDR3 size: 13 residues. The V and J ends lost 7 bases and 7 bases respectively, with 15 bases between them. The CDR3 reads CASTYGLAHTQYF. CDR3 nucleotide sequence: TGTGCCAGCACCTACGGACTGGCACATACGCAGTATTTT.

The chain is built from TRBV3-1 (or the pseudogene TRBV3-2) and TRBJ1-3; a possible D gene is TRBD1 (5 bases). Deletions cut 1 base from V and 2 bases from J, with 9 bases between. This CDR3 is built from 15 residues. The germline CDR1 and CDR2 sequences are LGHDT and YNNKEL (reference sequence). The CDR3 spells CASSQVGGAGNTIYF. CDR3 nucleotides: TGTGCCAGCAGCCAAGTAGGAGGGGCTGGAAACACCATATATTTT.

J is TRBJ2-1 and V is TRBV7-2; 9 bases are shared with TRBD1. Germline CDR1 reads SGHTA; CDR2 reads FQGNSA. V gave up 1 base and J gave up 2 bases; unmatched junction bases: 3. The CDR3 sequence is 16 residues long. This chain's CDR3 is CASSLGRDRAYNEQFF. The CDR3 DNA follows: TGTGCCAGCAGCTTAGGGAGGGACAGGGCCTACAATGAGCAGTTCTTC.

As concerns this clone: At one end, the junction sequence differs from germline, possibly due to a read error. This sequence joins TRBV4-2 and TRBJ1-4; TRBD1 might be the D (5 bases). This CDR3 spans 13 amino acids. The V gene's germline CDR1 is LGHNA and CDR2 YNFKEQ. As DNA, the CDR3 is TGTGCCAGCAGGCAAGCCCAGGGAGAAAAACTGTTTTTT. Its translation is CASRQAQGEKLFF.

The count of this clone is one. Other nucleotide sequences in the sample specify the same CDR3. The chain combines TRBV6-5 with TRBJ2-7; 9 positions match TRBD1. CDR1 and CDR2 from the germline V gene are MNHEY and SVGAGI. This CDR3 is built from 14 residues. After removal of 6 bases from V and 1 base from J, the junction contained 4 bases not matched to a gene. The CDR3 region is CASRSGQGSYEQYF. The CDR3, as DNA: TGTGCCAGCAGGAGTGGACAGGGGTCCTACGAGCAGTACTTC.

The chain uses TRBV27 and TRBJ2-7, with 9 bases lining up with TRBD1. Germline CDR1 MNHEY, CDR2 SMNVEV (reference sequence). CDR3 length: 16 residues. V was pared by 4 bases and J by 3 bases, with 10 bases of the junction left unmatched. CDR3 amino acids: CASSSRPGQGGYEQYF. DNA for the CDR3: TGTGCCAGCAGTTCACGACCGGGACAGGGAGGCTACGAGCAGTACTTC.

This clone was seen more than once but under ten times. This chain links TRBV30 with TRBJ2-1, with TRBD2 matching 13 bases. V shed 4 bases and J 10 bases; nucleotides not matched to a gene: 10. The germline CDR1 and CDR2 sequences are GTSNPN and SVGIG (reference sequence). The length of the CDR3 is 15 residues. The CDR3 region has the DNA TGTGCCTGGACAATAGGACTAGCGGGAGTTTGGGAGCAGTTCTTC. Its protein is CAWTIGLAGVWEQFF.

In DNA form, the CDR3 reads TGTGCCAGCAGCCCAAGGGAGATCGGGGAAGACTATGGCTACACCTTC. Amino acid sequence: CASSPREIGEDYGYTF. The V and J genes are TRBV11-2 and TRBJ1-2; the D is unclear. CDR3 length: 16 amino acids. CDR1 SGHAT and CDR2 FQNNGV come from the germline V gene. V lost 5 bases and J lost 3, with 19 bases in between.

The genes are TRBV7-3 and TRBJ2-5, with D perhaps TRBD1 (5 bases). The CDR3 contains 13 residues. V gave up 5 bases and J gave up 1 base, with 8 bases separating them. Germline CDR1 SGHTA, CDR2 FQGTGA. The CDR3 nucleotides are TGTGCCAGCAGCCCCGACAGCCAAGAGACCCAGTACTTC. Translated, it gives CASSPDSQETQYF.

This clone was observed a few times. The chain combines TRBV6-6 with TRBJ1-3, with a tentative D call TRBD1 (5 bases). Trimming removed 5 bases at V and 0 bases at J, with 11 bases between. The CDR3 totals 15 residues. Germline lookup yields CDR1 MNHNY and CDR2 SVGAGI (reference sequence). The CDR3 coding sequence is TGTGCCAGCAGTCACCGGGACTTCTCTGGAAACACCATATATTTT. It specifies CASSHRDFSGNTIYF.

The chain couples TRBV5-1 to TRBJ2-5; TRBD1 agrees at 7 bases. This CDR3 contains 14 residues. The V segment lost 3 bases and the J segment 4 bases; nucleotides outside the gene matches: 6. Germline assignment: CDR1 SGHRS and CDR2 YFSETQ. The CDR3 DNA is TGCGCCAGCAGCTCAGGGACAGCAGGAGAGACCCAGTACTTC. Protein product: CASSSGTAGETQYF.

The V call is TRBV10-3, the J call TRBJ1-1, with unresolved D. V lost 4 bases to trimming and J lost 0 bases, with 6 bases between them. In germline, CDR1 is ENHRY, CDR2 SYGVKD. CDR3 length: 13 amino acids. The CDR3 bases are TGTGCCATCAGTGCACAGATGAACACTGAAGCTTTCTTT. Amino acid sequence: CAISAQMNTEAFF.

J is TRBJ1-1 and V is TRBV27; the match to TRBD1 covers 7 bases. This CDR3 region has 16 residues. Germline V gene sequence: CDR1 MNHEY, CDR2 SMNVEV (reference sequence). Unmatched junction bases numbered 8, after V lost 2 bases and J lost 2 bases. CDR3 loop: CASSLRGTVVNTEAFF. In DNA form, the CDR3 reads TGTGCCAGCAGTTTACGAGGGACAGTAGTTAACACTGAAGCTTTCTTT.

The V call is TRBV3-1 (or the pseudogene TRBV3-2), the J call TRBJ2-7; 7 bases are a match to TRBD2. Germline V gene sequence: CDR1 LGHDT, CDR2 YNNKEL (reference sequence). The CDR3 length is 16 residues. Germline trimming cut 4 bases from V and 2 bases from J; bases unmatched to any gene: 11. The CDR3 sequence is CASSLDPGGSPYEQYF. The CDR3 coding sequence is TGTGCCAGCAGCCTCGACCCCGGGGGGTCCCCCTACGAGCAGTACTTC.

This chain uses TRBV3-1 (or the pseudogene TRBV3-2) with TRBJ2-5; 9 nucleotides line up with TRBD2. With 4 bases clipped from V and 5 bases from J, the junction kept 11 bases outside the gene matches. The germline V gene has CDR1 LGHDT and CDR2 YNNKEL (reference sequence). The CDR3 runs to 16 residues. The CDR3 spells CASSPGAAGGWETQYF. For the CDR3, the DNA is TGTGCCAGCAGCCCTGGGGCAGCGGGGGGCTGGGAGACCCAGTACTTC.

The CDR3 is CASTPRTGLAKNIQYF. In DNA form, the CDR3 reads TGTGCCAGTACCCCTCGGACAGGGCTAGCCAAAAACATTCAGTACTTC. The chain has TRBV19 and TRBJ2-4; the match to TRBD1 covers 8 bases. Germline loops: CDR1 LNHDA, CDR2 SQIVND (reference sequence). CDR3 length equals 16 residues. V trimming: 7 bases; J trimming: 0 bases; junction bases outside the gene matches: 8.

DNA for the CDR3: TGTGCCAGCACCAGGGATAGCAATCAGCCCCAGCATTTT. Its protein is CASTRDSNQPQHF. J is TRBJ1-5 and V is TRBV6-5; the D gene is possibly TRBD1 (5 bases). Trimming shortened V by 7 bases and J by 0 bases, and 7 bases separated the two germline ends. This CDR3 has 13 residues. Germline CDR1 is MNHEY and CDR2 is SVGAGI.

The chain uses TRBV5-4 and TRBJ1-3, with unresolved D. The germline V and J ends were trimmed by 2 bases and 4 bases, with 10 bases remaining between them. From germline, CDR1 is SGHNT and CDR2 YYREEE (reference sequence). The CDR3 covers 14 residues. This CDR3 is CASSLGRRGNTIYF. The CDR3 DNA reads as TGTGCCAGCAGCTTAGGGAGGAGGGGAAACACCATATATTTT.

This clone has a single count. The chain employs TRBV28 and TRBJ1-4; possibly TRBD1 for D (5 bases). The CDR3 has 16 amino acids. Trimming removed 6 bases at V and 6 bases at J, with 20 bases between. CDR1 is MDHEN, CDR2 SYDVKM, per germline. CDR3 sequence reads: CASSLGSGGLDEKLFF. In DNA form, the CDR3 reads TGTGCCAGCAGCCTAGGTTCGGGGGGTCTCGATGAAAAACTGTTTTTT.

The CDR3: CASSIPGLAGFGQYF. CDR3 nucleotides: TGTGCCAGTAGTATTCCGGGACTAGCGGGATTCGGGCAGTACTTC. The chain has TRBV19 and TRBJ2-7, with TRBD2 identical over 13 bases. The germline gives CDR1 LNHDA, CDR2 SQIVND (reference sequence). This CDR3 has 15 residues. The V segment lost 3 bases and the J segment 9 bases; nucleotides outside the gene matches: 8. The full variable domain, completed using reference TRBV19 and TRBJ2-7, is DGGITQSPKYLFRKEGQNVTLSCEQNLNHDAMYWYRQDPGQGLRLIYYSQIVNDFQKGDIAEGYSVSREKKESFPLTVTSAQKNPTAFYLCASSIPGLAGFGQYFGPGTRLTVT.